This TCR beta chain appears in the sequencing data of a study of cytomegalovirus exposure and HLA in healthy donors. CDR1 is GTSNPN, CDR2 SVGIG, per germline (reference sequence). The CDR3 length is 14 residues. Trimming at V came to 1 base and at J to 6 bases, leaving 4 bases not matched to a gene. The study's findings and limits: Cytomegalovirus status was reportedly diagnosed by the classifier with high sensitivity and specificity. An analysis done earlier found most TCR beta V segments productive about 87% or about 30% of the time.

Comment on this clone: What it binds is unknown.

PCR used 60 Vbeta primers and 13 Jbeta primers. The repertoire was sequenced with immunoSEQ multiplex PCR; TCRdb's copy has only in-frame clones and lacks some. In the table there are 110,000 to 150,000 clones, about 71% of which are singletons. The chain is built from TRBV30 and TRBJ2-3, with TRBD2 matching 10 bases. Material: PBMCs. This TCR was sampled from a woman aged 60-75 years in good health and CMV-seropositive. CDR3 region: CAWSGSGRGDTQYF. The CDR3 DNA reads TGTGCCTGGAGTGGGAGCGGGAGGGGCGATACGCAGTATTTT.